Presented here are 22 T cell receptor beta chains from one specimen sequenced in a study of blood T cells in healthy people across ages. Primers used in a second PCR of roughly 7 to 12 cycles were a sample-barcoded 5' primer and a J-beta primer mix. MiXCR, applied by TCRdb to the 5' RACE reads, yields one record per CDR3 protein. Of around 1,500,000 distinct CDR3 sequences in the sample, under 30% are singletons; the top ten hold over 7%. The sample comprised blood. Source of these receptors: a woman in her twenties or thirties in good health.

Many counts were recorded for this clonotype. The CDR3 DNA is TGTGCCAGCAGCTGGCGAGGCGGGAGCGACGAGCAGTACTTC. Its translation: CASSWRGGSDEQYF. J is TRBJ2-7 and V is TRBV7-8; 7 nucleotides agree with TRBD2. The CDR3 totals 14 residues. J was trimmed by 5 bases and V by 4 bases; bases with no gene match: 8. In germline, CDR1 is SGHVS, CDR2 FQNEAQ.

This clonotype was counted a few times. As DNA, the CDR3 is TGCAGTGCTAGAGGCAGCCACAGGGGGCCGTCCTACGAGCAGTACTTC. Protein product: CSARGSHRGPSYEQYF. The V and J genes are TRBV20-1 and TRBJ2-7; 9 positions agree with TRBD1. The CDR3 is 16 residues long. Germline V gene data show CDR1 as DFQATT and CDR2 as SNEGSKA (reference sequence). V was pared by 1 base and J by 1 base, with 8 bases of the junction left unmatched.

This clonotype was recorded a few times. This chain uses TRBV7-2 with TRBJ2-3, with D uncertain. V lost 5 bases, J lost 0 bases, and 9 bases lay in between. The CDR3 covers 14 residues. Per the germline V gene, CDR1 is SGHTA and CDR2 is FQGNSA. The CDR3 spells CASSPEASTDTQYF. The CDR3 DNA reads TGTGCCAGCAGCCCGGAAGCTAGCACAGATACGCAGTATTTT.

This clonotype was counted many times. The chain carries TRBV12-3 or TRBV12-4 and TRBJ2-1, with D unresolved. V gave up 4 bases and J gave up 10 bases, with 5 bases separating them. The CDR3 contains 10 residues. The CDR3: CASSSLEQFF. As DNA, the CDR3 is TGTGCCAGCAGTTCCCTGGAGCAGTTCTTC.

The CDR3 protein is CASLNRDRGYNNEQFF. The CDR3 bases are TGTGCCAGCCTAAACCGGGACAGGGGATACAACAATGAGCAGTTCTTC. The chain uses TRBV7-2 and TRBJ2-1; 10 bases align to TRBD1. The ends lost 8 bases at V and 5 bases at J; junction bases unmatched: 12. The V gene's germline CDR1 is SGHTA and CDR2 FQGNSA. This CDR3 is 16 amino acids long.

This clonotype appeared a single time. Sequence at one end of the junction differs from germline and may be a read error. The chain uses TRBV12-5 and TRBJ2-2; 9 nucleotides line up with TRBD1. CDR1 and CDR2 from the germline V gene are LGHNT and FRNRAP. This CDR3 region has 15 residues. This chain's CDR3 is CASGWDRVVTGELFF. In nucleotides, the CDR3 is TGTGCTAGTGGTTGGGACAGGGTAGTGACCGGAGAGCTGTTTTTT.

The chain employs TRBV25-1 and TRBJ1-1; D is undetermined. Germline loops: CDR1 MGHDK, CDR2 SYGVNS. V shed 3 bases and J shed 0 bases, with 8 bases lying between them. This CDR3 is 14 amino acids long. The CDR3 sequence: CASSEASMNTEAFF. The CDR3 nucleotides are TGTGCCAGCAGTGAGGCCAGTATGAACACTGAAGCTTTCTTT.

This clonotype was observed a handful of times. The rearrangement uses TRBV20-1 and TRBJ1-2; D gene uncertain. V was cut by 0 bases and J by 4 bases, with 6 bases left in between. The CDR3 is 12 amino acids. Germline CDR1 is DFQATT and CDR2 is SNEGSKA (reference sequence). The CDR3 DNA follows: TGCAGTGCTAGAGATAATCGCTATGGCTACACCTTC. It translates to CSARDNRYGYTF.

The chain couples TRBV20-1 to TRBJ2-7; TRBD1 aligns across 9 bases. This CDR3 is built from 13 residues. V was pared by 6 bases and J by 2 bases, with 5 bases of the junction left unmatched. The germline gives CDR1 DFQATT, CDR2 SNEGSKA (reference sequence). CDR3 in amino acids: CSAGTGTPYEQYF. Written as DNA, the CDR3 is TGCAGTGCAGGGACAGGGACCCCCTACGAGCAGTACTTC.

This clonotype was seen many times. The rearrangement links TRBV4-2 to TRBJ2-1; D is possibly TRBD2 (6 bases). CDR3 length equals 17 residues. Germline V CDR1 and CDR2: LGHNA, YNFKEQ. Trimming removed 0 bases at V and 7 bases at J, with 19 bases between. The CDR3 region is CASSQDRRDSLGNEQFF. In DNA form, the CDR3 reads TGTGCCAGCAGCCAAGACCGTCGGGACTCCCTGGGGAATGAGCAGTTCTTC.

V usage is TRBV20-1 and J usage is TRBJ1-5; the D is unclear. Trimming shortened V by 2 bases and J by 4 bases, and 6 bases separated the two germline ends. From germline, CDR1 is DFQATT and CDR2 SNEGSKA (reference sequence). The CDR3 is made up of 12 amino acids. The CDR3, as DNA: TGCAGTGCTAGACCCCCTAATCAGCCCCAGCATTTT. This gives the protein CSARPPNQPQHF.

This clonotype occurred a few times. The chain joins TRBV5-1 to TRBJ2-5, with D tentatively TRBD2 (6 bases). V lost 5 bases to trimming and J lost 2 bases, with 13 bases between them. The CDR3 extends over 14 amino acids. Germline V gene sequence: CDR1 SGHRS, CDR2 YFSETQ. The CDR3 reads CASREMAGQETQYF. CDR3 nucleotide sequence: TGCGCCAGCAGGGAGATGGCGGGGCAAGAGACCCAGTACTTC.

The rearrangement links TRBV20-1 to TRBJ1-2; perhaps TRBD1 as D (6 bases). The germline CDR1 and CDR2 sequences are DFQATT and SNEGSKA (reference sequence). The CDR3 runs to 13 residues. This CDR3 is CSAYRDANYGYTF. The CDR3 DNA sequence: TGCAGCGCCTACAGGGACGCTAACTATGGCTACACCTTC.

The CDR3 here is CASSPDRDGIQPQHF. CDR3 bases: TGCGCCAGCAGCCCCGACAGGGACGGTATTCAGCCCCAGCATTTT. The chain has TRBV4-3 and TRBJ1-5; TRBD1 aligns across 7 bases. Germline CDR1 LGHNA, CDR2 YSLEER. The CDR3 sequence is 15 residues long. Trimming at V came to 4 bases and at J to 6 bases, leaving 9 bases not matched to a gene.

The chain carries TRBV3-1 and TRBJ2-7, with D possibly TRBD2 on 5 matching bases. Trimming removed 0 bases from V and 1 base from J, with 10 bases in between. The CDR3 has 15 residues. CDR1 and CDR2 (germline): LGHDT, YNNKEL (reference sequence). CDR3 DNA sequence: TGTGCCAGCAGCCAAGATCTAGCTACATCCTACGAGCAGTACTTC. Protein product: CASSQDLATSYEQYF.

This chain connects TRBV20-1 to TRBJ1-1, with D maybe TRBD1 (5 bases). The CDR3 has 13 residues. Trimming stripped 1 base from V and 2 bases from J, with 8 bases between. Germline-derived CDR1 and CDR2 are DFQATT and SNEGSKA (reference sequence). The CDR3 sequence is CSARGGANTEAFF. The CDR3 DNA follows: TGCAGTGCTAGAGGAGGGGCTAACACTGAAGCTTTCTTT.

This clonotype was seen repeatedly, ten times or more. The chain joins TRBV20-1 to TRBJ2-5; TRBD1 matches at 7 bases. There are 14 residues in the CDR3. Trimming cost V 2 bases and J 5 bases; bases outside gene matches: 8. From germline, CDR1 is DFQATT and CDR2 SNEGSKA (reference sequence). CDR3 bases: TGCAGTGCTAGACTCTCAGGGGGTAGCGAGACCCAGTACTTC. This codes for CSARLSGGSETQYF.

The rearrangement uses TRBV12-3 or TRBV12-4 and TRBJ1-5; possible D gene TRBD1, 5 bases. Trimming shortened V by 2 bases and J by 7 bases, and 15 bases separated the two germline ends. The CDR3 totals 15 residues. The CDR3 DNA follows: TGTGCCAGCAGTTTACTTTCGGGGGTTGAGCAGCCCCAGCATTTT. Its translation: CASSLLSGVEQPQHF.

The chain is built from TRBV5-1 and TRBJ2-7; D tentatively reads TRBD1 or TRBD2 (5 bases each). V was clipped by 0 bases and J by 6 bases, with 13 bases between them. Germline values: CDR1 SGHRS, CDR2 YFSETQ. The CDR3 has 14 amino acids. The CDR3 here is CASSLAGDLGEQYF. The CDR3 DNA follows: TGCGCCAGCAGCTTGGCCGGGGACCTAGGCGAGCAGTACTTC.

This chain joins TRBV6-6 and TRBJ1-2; 8 positions match TRBD1. Trimming took 2 bases from V and 5 from J; bases not matched to a gene: 7. Germline CDR1 is MNHNY and CDR2 is SVGAGI (reference sequence). The CDR3 sequence is 15 residues long. CDR3 region: CASSYPGQGVYGYTF. The CDR3 region has the DNA TGTGCCAGCAGTTACCCCGGACAGGGCGTGTATGGCTACACCTTC.

The chain uses TRBV27 and TRBJ2-2; D is possibly TRBD2 (6 bases). The V and J ends lost 4 bases and 1 base respectively, with 7 bases between them. This CDR3 region has 14 residues. Germline lookup yields CDR1 MNHEY and CDR2 SMNVEV (reference sequence). The CDR3 DNA follows: TGTGCCAGCAGTTGGGGACTGAACACCGGGGAGCTGTTTTTT. The encoded protein is CASSWGLNTGELFF.

This clonotype was counted ten times or more. V and J are TRBV4-3 and TRBJ2-7; D is unclear. The CDR3 has 14 residues. The V gene's germline CDR1 is LGHNA and CDR2 YSLEER. Trimming shortened V by 5 bases and J by 0 bases, and 11 bases separated the two germline ends. DNA for the CDR3: TGCGCCAGCAGCTCCGGACCAAGCTCCTACGAGCAGTACTTC. Translated: CASSSGPSSYEQYF.